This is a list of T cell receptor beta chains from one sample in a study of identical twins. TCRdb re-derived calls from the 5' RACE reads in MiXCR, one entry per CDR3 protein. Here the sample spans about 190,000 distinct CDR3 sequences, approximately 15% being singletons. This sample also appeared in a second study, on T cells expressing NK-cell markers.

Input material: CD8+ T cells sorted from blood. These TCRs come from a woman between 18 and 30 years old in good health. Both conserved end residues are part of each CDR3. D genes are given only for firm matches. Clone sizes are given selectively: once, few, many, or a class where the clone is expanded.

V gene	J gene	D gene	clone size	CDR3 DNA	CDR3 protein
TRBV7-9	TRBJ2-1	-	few	TGTGCCAGCAGCTTCCTGAAACATGAGCAGTTCTTC	CASSFLKHEQFF
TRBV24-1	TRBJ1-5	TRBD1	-	TGTGCCACCTTCAGGGGGTATCAGCCCCAGCATTTT	CATFRGYQPQHF
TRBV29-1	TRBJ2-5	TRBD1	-	TGCAGCGTTTACAGGGGTAAAGAGACCCAGTACTTC	CSVYRGKETQYF
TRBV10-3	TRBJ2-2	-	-	TGTGCCATCAGTGGGGGAGGCCCAGCCGGGGAGCTGTTTTTT	CAISGGGPAGELFF
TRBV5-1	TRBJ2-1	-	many	TGCGCCAGCAGCTTGGACTCCTACAATGAGCAGTTCTTC	CASSLDSYNEQFF
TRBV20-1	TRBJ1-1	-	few	TGCAGTGTCCTGCCAGCGGTTGAAGCTTTCTTT	CSVLPAVEAFF
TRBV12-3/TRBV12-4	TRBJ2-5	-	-	TGTGCCAGCAGTTTAAGGGACCAACAAGAGACCCAGTACTTC	CASSLRDQQETQYF
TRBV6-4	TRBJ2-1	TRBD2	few	TGTGCCAGCAGTGATGGTTCGGGCGGGACTACAGATGAGCAGTTCTTC	CASSDGSGGTTDEQFF
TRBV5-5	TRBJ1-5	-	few	TGTGCCAGCAGCCCAGACCACGCACGCAATCAGCCCCAGCATTTT	CASSPDHARNQPQHF
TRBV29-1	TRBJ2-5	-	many	TGCAGCGTCGAGACAGGACAAGAGACCCAGTACTTC	CSVETGQETQYF
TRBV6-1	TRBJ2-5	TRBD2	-	TGTGCCAGCAGTACCCCACCTAGCGGAAGACGATTCATGGGGGAGACCCAGTACTTC	CASSTPPSGRRFMGETQYF
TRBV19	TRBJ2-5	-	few	TGTGCCAGTAGTTCGCCCAGACAGGCGAATCAAGAGACCCAGTACTTC	CASSSPRQANQETQYF
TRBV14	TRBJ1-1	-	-	TGTGCCAGCAAGGGGTTAAACACTGAAGCTTTCTTT	CASKGLNTEAFF
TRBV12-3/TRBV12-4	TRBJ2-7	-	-	TGTGCCAGCGGCTCTAACTCCCTCGAGCAGTACTTC	CASGSNSLEQYF
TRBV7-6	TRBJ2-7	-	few	TGTGCCAGCAGTTTACTCCCCGGGGACACTTCCTACGAGCAGTACTTC	CASSLLPGDTSYEQYF
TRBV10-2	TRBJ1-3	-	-	TGCGCCAGCAGCCCAGGACGGACCTCTGGAAACACCATATATTTT	CASSPGRTSGNTIYF
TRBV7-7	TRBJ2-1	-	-	TGTGCTAGCAGCTTAGCGATACACAATGAGCAGTTCTTC	CASSLAIHNEQFF
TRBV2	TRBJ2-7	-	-	TGTGCCAGCAGAGGGGAGGTTCTGCACGAGCAGTACTTC	CASRGEVLHEQYF
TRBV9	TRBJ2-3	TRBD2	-	TGTGCCAGCAGCATACCTAGCGGGAGTTCCGATACGCAGTATTTT	CASSIPSGSSDTQYF
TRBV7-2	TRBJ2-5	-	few	TGTGCCAGCAGCTTACTCCCCCCGAGGGAGACCCAGTACTTC	CASSLLPPRETQYF
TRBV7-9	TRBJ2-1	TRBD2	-	TGTGCCAGCAGCTCGGGACTAGCGGAAGGTCCCTACAATGAGCAGTTCTTC	CASSSGLAEGPYNEQFF
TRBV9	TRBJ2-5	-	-	TGTGCCAGCAGCGGGGGGGCCATCCAAGAGACCCAGTACTTC	CASSGGAIQETQYF
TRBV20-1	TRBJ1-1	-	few	TGCAGTGCTAGAGACCTCTACCTCTTT	CSARDLYLF
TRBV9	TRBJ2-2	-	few	TGTGCCAGCAGCGTACAGGGAGCCGGGGAGCTGTTTTTT	CASSVQGAGELFF
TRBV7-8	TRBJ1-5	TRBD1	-	TGTGCCAGCAGCCGACCGGCGGGACAGGGTAGCAATCAGCCCCAGCATTTT	CASSRPAGQGSNQPQHF
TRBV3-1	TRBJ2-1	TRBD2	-	TGTGCCAGCAGCTCTAACCCCGTTAGCGGGAGTCCCCCCCACAGCTCCTACAATGAGCAGTTCTTC	CASSSNPVSGSPPHSSYNEQFF
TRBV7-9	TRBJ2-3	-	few	TGTGCCAGCACCGTTTACAGGGTTTGGGATTCACCAGATACGCAGTATTTT	CASTVYRVWDSPDTQYF
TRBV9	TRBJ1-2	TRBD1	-	TGTGCCAGCAGCGATAGGACAGGGGGGCGGTATGGCTACACCTTC	CASSDRTGGRYGYTF
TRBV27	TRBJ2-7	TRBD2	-	TGTGCCAGCAGTTTATCGACTAGCGGGAGCTACTCCTACGAGCAGTACTTC	CASSLSTSGSYSYEQYF
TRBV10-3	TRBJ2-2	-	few	TGTGCCATCAGTGAGGGGACCGGGGAGCTGTTTTTT	CAISEGTGELFF
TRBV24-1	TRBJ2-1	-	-	TGTGCCACCAGTGCCCCCGGGACCTACAATGAGCAGTTCTTC	CATSAPGTYNEQFF
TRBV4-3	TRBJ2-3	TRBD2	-	TGCGCCAGCAGCCTCACGGGACTAGCGGGGGGCACAGATACGCAGTATTTT	CASSLTGLAGGTDTQYF
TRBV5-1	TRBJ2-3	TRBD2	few	TGCGCCAGCAGCTCGGGACTAGCTCTCGGTACGCAGTATTTT	CASSSGLALGTQYF
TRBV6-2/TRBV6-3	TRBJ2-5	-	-	TGTGCCAGCAGTTACCCTTCAGGGCAAGAGACCCAGTACTTC	CASSYPSGQETQYF
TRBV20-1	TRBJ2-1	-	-	TGCAGTGCTAGAGATTCTCACGAGGGCGGGGATTACAATGAGCAGTTCTTC	CSARDSHEGGDYNEQFF
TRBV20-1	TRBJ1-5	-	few	TGCAGTGCTACCCACAGGGGCAATCAGCCCCAGCATTTT	CSATHRGNQPQHF
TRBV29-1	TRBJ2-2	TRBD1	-	TGCAGCGTATGGAACTGGACAGGGGGAAGGGGGGAGCTGTTTTTT	CSVWNWTGGRGELFF
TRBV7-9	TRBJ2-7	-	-	TGTGCCAGCAGACCCTCCTTAACTTCCGCCGCCTACGAGCAGTACTTC	CASRPSLTSAAYEQYF
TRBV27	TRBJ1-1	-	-	TGTGCCAGCAGTCCTCCAGGGGCTGAAGCTTTCTTT	CASSPPGAEAFF
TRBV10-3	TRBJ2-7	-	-	TGTGCCATCAGTGACCTCTTCGAGCAGTACTTC	CAISDLFEQYF
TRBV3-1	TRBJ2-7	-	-	TGTGCCAGCAGCCAAGGAAGGGGTAGGACGTACGAGCAGTACTTC	CASSQGRGRTYEQYF
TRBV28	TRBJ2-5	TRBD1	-	TGTGCCAGCAGTAGCGCTATGGATAGGGGGCGCGAGACCCAGTACTTC	CASSSAMDRGRETQYF
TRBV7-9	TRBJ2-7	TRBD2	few	TGTGCCAGCAGCCCGGGCAGCGGGAACTACGAGCAGTACTTC	CASSPGSGNYEQYF
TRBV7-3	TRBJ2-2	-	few	TGTGCCAGCAGCTTATGGGCAGGGGTAAACACCGGGGAGCTGTTTTTT	CASSLWAGVNTGELFF
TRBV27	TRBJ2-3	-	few	TGTGCCAGCGGCGACAGGTTTGGCACAGATACGCAGTATTTT	CASGDRFGTDTQYF
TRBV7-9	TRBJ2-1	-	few	TGTGCCAGCATCCTATCGGGTGAGCAGTTCTTC	CASILSGEQFF
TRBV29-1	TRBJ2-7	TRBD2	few	TGCAGCGTTGTGAGTTCGGGGGGAACCTACGAGCAGTACTTC	CSVVSSGGTYEQYF
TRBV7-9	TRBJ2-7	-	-	TGTGCCAGCAGCATAAAGGTGTACGAGCAGTACTTC	CASSIKVYEQYF
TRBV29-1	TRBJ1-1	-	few	TGCAGCGTTGTAGAGGGGTTGAACACTGAAGCTTTCTTT	CSVVEGLNTEAFF
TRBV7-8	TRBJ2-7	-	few	TGTGCCAGCAGCTTATTCGGGCTCCTCTACGAGCAGTACTTC	CASSLFGLLYEQYF
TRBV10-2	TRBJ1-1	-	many	TGCGCCAGCAGTGAGGTGGGGACTGAAGCTTTCTTT	CASSEVGTEAFF
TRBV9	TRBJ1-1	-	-	TGTGCCAGCAGCGTGGGAAAGGAATCTGAAGCTTTCTTT	CASSVGKESEAFF
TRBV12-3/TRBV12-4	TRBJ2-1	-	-	TGTGCCAGCAGGGCTCTTAATGAGCAGTTCTTC	CASRALNEQFF